This T cell receptor (beta chain) was identified in a study of blood T cells in healthy people across ages. The table lists this clonotype with a few counts. Looked up from germline, CDR1 is MGHRA and CDR2 is YSYEKL. The CDR3 contains 16 residues. Ranging in age from about 6 to 95, the donors were healthy Caucasian individuals from Russia. The authors extracted at least 5.5 micrograms of total RNA per sample. PCR was performed a second time for about 6 to 12 cycles using a sample-barcoded 5' primer and a J-beta primer mix. Every single cDNA molecule received a tag from a template-switch adaptor with 12 random nucleotides. TCRdb fed the 5' RACE reads into MiXCR, producing one record per CDR3 protein. The sample consists of about 720,000 distinct CDR3 sequences, 22% of them appearing once.

This receptor was taken from an older man in good health. The chain carries TRBV4-1 and TRBJ2-7; TRBD2 aligns across 9 bases. Matching the DNA end better, TRBJ2-5 makes the J call doubtful. Material: blood. CDR3 residues: CASSLSGGNGKETQYF. DNA for the CDR3: TGCGCCAGCAGCCTTAGCGGGGGCAATGGGAAAGAGACCCAGTACTTC.